What follows are 27 T cell receptor beta chains derived from one specimen sequenced in a study of T cells in tuberculosis. TCRdb's copy holds only in-frame clones and misses some; the assay was immunoSEQ multiplex PCR. The sample yields about 34,000 clones, 80% to 95% seen once. The time point denotes: new active TB diagnosis, blood taken before or within 7 days of starting treatment. The specimen comprised PBMCs, sampled at tuberculosis diagnosis. Receptors were obtained from an adult with tuberculosis.

This clone has a single count. The chain recombines TRBV4-1 with TRBJ2-3, with 8 bases aligning to TRBD2. J gave up 7 bases and V 4 bases, and 13 bases lay outside the gene matches. CDR3 length: 16 amino acids. The V gene's germline CDR1 is MGHRA and CDR2 YSYEKL. As DNA, the CDR3 is TGCGCCAGCAGCCTCTTTACTGGACTAGCCGACAATACGCAGTATTTT. Translating gives CASSLFTGLADNTQYF.

The chain joins TRBV30 to TRBJ1-4, with unresolved D. V was trimmed by 2 bases and J by 8 bases, leaving 9 bases between them. In germline, CDR1 is GTSNPN, CDR2 SVGIG (reference sequence). The CDR3 is 12 amino acids. CDR3 loop: CAWSILREKLFF. Written as DNA, the CDR3 is TGTGCCTGGAGTATCCTTCGGGAAAAACTGTTTTTT. The full variable domain, its missing parts supplied by reference TRBV30 and TRBJ1-4, is SQTIHQWPATLVQPVGSPLSLECTVEGTSNPNLYWYRQAAGRGLQLLFYSVGIGQISSEVPQNLSASRPQDRQFILSSKKLLLSDSGFYLCAWSILREKLFFGSGTQLSVL.

This chain joins TRBV30 and TRBJ2-7; D ambiguous. V lost 0 bases and J 1 base, leaving 4 bases between the germline ends. Germline V CDR1 and CDR2: GTSNPN, SVGIG (reference sequence). This CDR3 region has 12 residues. In DNA, the CDR3 is TGTGCCTGGAGTGTCAGGTCCTACGAGCAGTACTTC. Protein product: CAWSVRSYEQYF.

V usage is TRBV30 and J usage is TRBJ1-1, with D uncertain. The ends were cut back, 4 bases at V and 0 bases at J, with 9 bases in the middle. The CDR3 spans 13 residues. The germline V gene encodes CDR1 GTSNPN and CDR2 SVGIG (reference sequence). The CDR3 DNA sequence: TGTGCCTGGATCCGGGAGGTGAACACTGAAGCTTTCTTT. Amino acids: CAWIREVNTEAFF.

The V and J genes are TRBV5-1 and TRBJ2-5; 7 positions agree with TRBD1. This CDR3 spans 14 amino acids. V shed 1 base, J shed 5 bases, and the junction held 5 bases outside the gene matches. Per the germline V gene, CDR1 is SGHRS and CDR2 is YFSETQ. This CDR3 is CASSLTGEGETQYF. The CDR3 coding sequence is TGCGCCAGCAGCTTGACAGGGGAAGGGGAGACCCAGTACTTC.

CDR3 DNA: TGTGCCAGCAGCCCCGGGGGGCAGCCCCAGCATTTT. It is translated as CASSPGGQPQHF. The J gene is TRBJ1-5, the V gene TRBV5-6, with D possibly TRBD1 on 5 matching bases. Germline values: CDR1 SGHDT, CDR2 YYEEEE. Trimming removed 4 bases from V and 7 bases from J, with 9 bases in between. The CDR3 is made up of 12 amino acids.

The genes are TRBV19 and TRBJ1-5, with 7 bases identical to TRBD1. The length of the CDR3 is 14 residues. Germline V gene sequence: CDR1 LNHDA, CDR2 SQIVND (reference sequence). V shed 8 bases and J 3 bases; nucleotides not matched to a gene: 7. The chain's CDR3 is CASSKGQLNQPQHF. For the CDR3, the DNA is TGTGCCAGTTCGAAGGGACAGCTCAATCAGCCCCAGCATTTT.

This chain uses TRBV7-3 with TRBJ1-2; TRBD1 is a possible D gene (6 bases). The V end lost 5 bases, the J end lost 4 bases, and 17 bases lay between the germline ends. This CDR3 has 15 amino acids. Germline V lookup: CDR1 SGHTA, CDR2 FQGTGA. CDR3 amino acids: CASSPQGEDSYGYTF. In nucleotides, the CDR3 is TGTGCCAGCAGCCCTCAGGGAGAGGACAGCTATGGCTACACCTTC.

The rearrangement joins TRBV28 to TRBJ2-7; D may be TRBD1 (6 bases). Trimming removed 7 bases from V and 2 bases from J, with 15 bases in between. The CDR3 is 14 residues long. Germline assignment: CDR1 MDHEN and CDR2 SYDVKM. CDR3 DNA: TGTGCCAGCACCCCACCGGGACAAGCCTACGAGCAGTACTTC. This translates into CASTPPGQAYEQYF.

This clone was detected only once. The rearrangement joins TRBV18 to TRBJ1-1; no reliable D call. Trimming removed 4 bases from V and 0 bases from J, with 6 bases in between. Germline V gene sequence: CDR1 KGHSH, CDR2 LQKENI. The CDR3 has 13 amino acids. CDR3 in amino acids: CASSQQVNTEAFF. The CDR3 nucleotides are TGTGCCAGCTCACAGCAGGTGAACACTGAAGCTTTCTTT.

The chain has TRBV9 and TRBJ2-1; D ambiguous. Germline V gene sequence: CDR1 SGDLS, CDR2 YYNGEE. The CDR3 covers 15 residues. Trimming left V 0 bases short and J 1 base short, with 8 bases between. The DNA of the CDR3 is TGTGCCAGCAGCGTAGAAGTGAGATCCTACAATGAGCAGTTCTTC. Its translation: CASSVEVRSYNEQFF.

The CDR3 DNA reads as TGTGCCATCAGTCTCGCAACAGGGACGAATGGCTACACCTTC. It yields the protein CAISLATGTNGYTF. This chain links TRBV10-3 with TRBJ1-2; D might be TRBD1 (6 bases). Germline CDR1 is ENHRY and CDR2 is SYGVKD. Trimming removed 5 bases from V and 6 bases from J, with 16 bases in between. This CDR3 has 14 residues.

The chain recombines TRBV5-6 with TRBJ1-1; 7 nucleotides align to TRBD1. Trimming removed 4 bases from V and 0 bases from J; junction bases left unmatched: 3. There are 14 residues in the CDR3. The V gene's germline CDR1 is SGHDT and CDR2 YYEEEE. CDR3 coding DNA: TGTGCCAGCAGCACGACAGGGATGAACACTGAAGCTTTCTTT. This encodes CASSTTGMNTEAFF. Drawing the rest from reference TRBV5-6 and TRBJ1-1, the complete variable domain is DAGVTQSPTHLIKTRGQQVTLRCSPKSGHDTVSWYQQALGQGPQFIFQYYEEEERQRGNFPDRFSGHQFPNYSSELNVNALLLGDSALYLCASSTTGMNTEAFFGQGTRLTVV.

The chain has TRBV11-2 and TRBJ2-3; 12 bases fit TRBD2. V shed 0 bases and J 0 bases; nucleotides not matched to a gene: 7. The CDR3 sequence is 19 residues long. Germline loops: CDR1 SGHAT, CDR2 FQNNGV. This CDR3 is CASSLDPLAGGTSTDTQYF. The CDR3 region has the DNA TGTGCCAGCAGCTTAGATCCCCTAGCGGGGGGGACGAGCACAGATACGCAGTATTTT.

The chain has TRBV4-2 and TRBJ2-3; no clear D. Trimming took 0 bases from V and 4 from J, leaving 5 bases between them. Germline V gene lookup returns CDR1 LGHNA and CDR2 YNFKEQ. The CDR3 spans 13 residues. For the CDR3, the DNA is TGTGCCAGCAGCCAAGAGAGTCCAGATACGCAGTATTTT. Protein: CASSQESPDTQYF.

The V gene is TRBV7-3, the J gene TRBJ1-4, with D possibly matching TRBD1 (6 bases). Germline-derived CDR1 and CDR2 are SGHTA and FQGTGA. Deletions cut 2 bases from V and 3 bases from J, with 10 bases between. The CDR3 length is 15 residues. CDR3 sequence (DNA): TGTGCCAGCAGCTTATCAGGGGCCCCTAATGAAAAACTGTTTTTT. Amino acids: CASSLSGAPNEKLFF.

V gene TRBV5-1 combines with J gene TRBJ1-1, with a weak D call TRBD1 (6 bases). Trimming removed 2 bases from V and 5 bases from J, with 13 bases in between. The germline V gene encodes CDR1 SGHRS and CDR2 YFSETQ. The CDR3 is 14 amino acids. CDR3 protein: CASSLTGRGTEAFF. In DNA, the CDR3 is TGCGCCAGCAGCTTAACAGGGAGAGGTACTGAAGCTTTCTTT. Variable domain in full (rest from reference TRBV5-1 and TRBJ1-1): KAGVTQTPRYLIKTRGQQVTLSCSPISGHRSVSWYQQTPGQGLQFLFEYFSETQRNKGNFPGRFSGRQFSNSRSEMNVSTLELGDSALYLCASSLTGRGTEAFFGQGTRLTVV.

The chain uses TRBV5-4 and TRBJ2-6, with D possibly TRBD2 on 6 matching bases. Germline V gives CDR1 SGHNT, CDR2 YYREEE (reference sequence). V was trimmed by 7 bases and J by 4 bases, leaving 24 bases between them. The CDR3 length is 18 residues. The CDR3 DNA sequence: TGTGCCAGCTCAACGGTGGGAGGTACCGGAGCCGGGGCCAACGTCCTGACTTTC. This sequence encodes CASSTVGGTGAGANVLTF.

The chain couples TRBV19 to TRBJ2-3, with D unclear. CDR1 and CDR2 from the germline V gene are LNHDA and SQIVND (reference sequence). The CDR3 extends over 13 amino acids. V was shortened by 3 bases and J by 4 bases, with 8 bases between the two germline ends. The CDR3 nucleotides read TGTGCCAGTAGTATTCAGATGGCAGATACGCAGTATTTT. Its protein is CASSIQMADTQYF.

J is TRBJ2-1 and V is TRBV28; perhaps TRBD1 as D (6 bases). This CDR3 region has 16 residues. CDR1 is MDHEN, CDR2 SYDVKM, per germline. The ends were cut back, 2 bases at V and 0 bases at J, with 11 bases in the middle. CDR3 amino acids: CASSLPSRGSYNEQFF. The CDR3 nucleotides are TGTGCCAGCAGTTTACCCAGCAGGGGCTCCTACAATGAGCAGTTCTTC.

This chain uses TRBV2 with TRBJ2-1, with TRBD1 matching over 8 bases. The V gene's germline CDR1 is SNHLY and CDR2 FYNNEI. The CDR3 runs to 13 residues. J was trimmed by 6 bases and V by 10 bases; bases with no gene match: 8. CDR3 DNA sequence: TGTGCCACCGACAGGGGTGGTAGCAATGAGCAGTTCTTC. Protein product: CATDRGGSNEQFF.

The V call is TRBV28, the J call TRBJ2-7; 8 nucleotides match TRBD1. From germline, CDR1 is MDHEN and CDR2 SYDVKM. This CDR3 region has 17 residues. Germline trimming cut 2 bases from V and 1 base from J; bases unmatched to any gene: 10. CDR3 bases: TGTGCCAGCAGTTTAGGGGGATGGGACAGGATATCCTACGAGCAGTACTTC. It codes for CASSLGGWDRISYEQYF.

This clone was detected only once. V is TRBV27 and J is TRBJ2-1; D is perhaps TRBD2 (6 bases). The CDR3 has 15 residues. Germline V gives CDR1 MNHEY, CDR2 SMNVEV (reference sequence). V dropped 3 bases and J dropped 7 bases, with 16 bases sitting between them. The CDR3 protein is CASSFLEGRTNEQFF. The CDR3 DNA follows: TGTGCCAGCAGTTTCCTGGAGGGGAGAACGAATGAGCAGTTCTTC.

This clone was found once. The gene calls are TRBV6-5 and TRBJ2-7; D is possibly TRBD2 (6 bases). This CDR3 is built from 14 residues. V was shortened by 6 bases and J by 3 bases, with 15 bases between the two germline ends. Germline values: CDR1 MNHEY, CDR2 SVGAGI. The CDR3, as DNA: TGTGCCAGCAGCCGTCATCGGGGAGGCTACGAGCAGTACTTC. This translates into CASSRHRGGYEQYF.

V usage is TRBV2 and J usage is TRBJ1-6; unclear D gene. Germline CDR1 reads SNHLY; CDR2 reads FYNNEI. Trimming took 7 bases from V and 6 from J, leaving 13 bases between them. The CDR3 runs to 14 residues. The CDR3 sequence: CASTGSYTNSPLHF. The CDR3 DNA reads TGTGCCAGCACCGGGAGTTACACTAATTCACCCCTCCACTTT.

The rearrangement uses TRBV5-1 and TRBJ2-5; TRBD2 matches 11 bases. In germline, CDR1 is SGHRS, CDR2 YFSETQ. This CDR3 contains 14 residues. The chain's CDR3 is CADPGLAAGETQYF. CDR3 nucleotide sequence: TGCGCTGACCCGGGACTAGCGGCGGGAGAGACCCAGTACTTC.

This clone was observed once. The V and J genes are TRBV11-2 and TRBJ2-5; D remains unclear. Per germline, CDR1 SGHAT and CDR2 FQNNGV. The CDR3 has 11 amino acids. Deletions cut 8 bases from V and 1 base from J, with 5 bases between. The CDR3 spells CASGSQETQYF. The CDR3 DNA sequence: TGTGCCAGCGGCAGCCAAGAGACCCAGTACTTC.